Included here is one T cell receptor (beta chain) sequence, with context. The data originate from a study of blood T cell repertoires in COVID-19. CDR1 is SGHAT, CDR2 FQNNGV, per germline. The V segment lost 5 bases and the J segment 6 bases; nucleotides outside the gene matches: 10. This CDR3 is built from 14 residues. Assay: immunoSEQ multiplex PCR; the TCRdb copy retains only in-frame clones and omits some. The sample yields around 130,000 clones, 65% to 90% seen once. The sequenced sample was peripheral blood. The chain carries TRBV11-2 and TRBJ2-7; TRBD1 agrees at 7 bases. The sequence derives from a human donor in a cohort sampled during active COVID-19. CDR3 loop: CASSPQTGSVEQYF. The DNA for the CDR3 is TGTGCCAGCAGCCCCCAGACAGGGTCCGTCGAGCAGTACTTC.